These 5 T cell receptor beta chains share one sample of origin, sequenced in a study of blood T cell repertoires in COVID-19. Data came from immunoSEQ multiplex PCR; TCRdb stores just in-frame clones and leaves some out. The profile covers around 72,000 clones, with about nine tenths appearing a single time and about 11% taken by the ten largest. Input material: peripheral blood. These receptors were taken from a man aged 65 to 85 with active or convalescent COVID-19.

As concerns this clone: This sample also contains other DNA sequences that code for the same CDR3. The V gene is TRBV28, the J gene TRBJ2-2; 12 positions agree with TRBD2. Trimming at V came to 4 bases and at J to 4 bases, leaving 1 base not matched to a gene. The CDR3 has 15 amino acids. Germline loops: CDR1 MDHEN, CDR2 SYDVKM. The CDR3 loop is CASSSSGRATGELFF. Written as DNA, the CDR3 is TGTGCCAGCAGTTCTAGCGGGAGGGCCACCGGGGAGCTGTTTTTT.

In this sample, this clone turned up once. The chain joins TRBV6-5 to TRBJ2-6; tentatively, D is TRBD2 (6 bases). Germline-derived CDR1 and CDR2 are MNHEY and SVGAGI. The ends were cut back, 11 bases at V and 1 base at J, with 6 bases in the middle. The CDR3 has 12 residues. CDR3 amino acids: CAAGSGANVLTF. DNA of the CDR3: TGTGCCGCGGGGTCTGGGGCCAACGTCCTGACTTTC.

The V call is TRBV6-5, the J call TRBJ2-7, with 12 bases aligning to TRBD2. V was clipped by 7 bases and J by 5 bases; unmatched bases: 3. The CDR3 consists of 13 residues. The germline V gene encodes CDR1 MNHEY and CDR2 SVGAGI. The CDR3 DNA reads as TGTGCCAGCACAAGACTAGCGGGAGACGAGCAGTACTTC. This translates into CASTRLAGDEQYF.

This clone was recorded once. The rearrangement links TRBV10-3 to TRBJ1-3; the match to TRBD1 covers 8 bases. CDR1 and CDR2 from the germline V gene are ENHRY and SYGVKD. The CDR3 consists of 14 residues. The junction had 6 bases not matched to a gene; V was cut back by 10 bases and J by 1 base. The CDR3 DNA reads as TGTGCCACCGGACAGGGTTCTTCTGGAAACACCATATATTTT. Protein sequence: CATGQGSSGNTIYF.

Comment on this clone: The same CDR3 also results from other DNA sequences found in this sample. The chain uses TRBV7-2 and TRBJ2-1, with D hard to call. Germline V gene lookup returns CDR1 SGHTA and CDR2 FQGNSA. The CDR3 covers 13 residues. Trimming removed 1 base from V and 5 bases from J, with 6 bases in between. Here the CDR3 DNA reads TGTGCCAGCAGCTTAGGACTCCACAATGAGCAGTTCTTC. It codes for CASSLGLHNEQFF.